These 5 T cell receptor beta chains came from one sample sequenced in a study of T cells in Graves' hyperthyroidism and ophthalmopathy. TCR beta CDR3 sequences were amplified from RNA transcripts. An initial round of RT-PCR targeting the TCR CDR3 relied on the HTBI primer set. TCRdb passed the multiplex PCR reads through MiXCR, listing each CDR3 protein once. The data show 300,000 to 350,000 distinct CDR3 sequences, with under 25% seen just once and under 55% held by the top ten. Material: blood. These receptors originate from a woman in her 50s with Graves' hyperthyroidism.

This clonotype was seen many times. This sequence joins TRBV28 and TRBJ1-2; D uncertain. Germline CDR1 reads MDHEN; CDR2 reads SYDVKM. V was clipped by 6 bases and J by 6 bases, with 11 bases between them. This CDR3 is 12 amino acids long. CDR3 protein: CASSPSGHGYTF. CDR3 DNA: TGTGCCAGCAGCCCCTCCGGGCATGGCTACACCTTC.

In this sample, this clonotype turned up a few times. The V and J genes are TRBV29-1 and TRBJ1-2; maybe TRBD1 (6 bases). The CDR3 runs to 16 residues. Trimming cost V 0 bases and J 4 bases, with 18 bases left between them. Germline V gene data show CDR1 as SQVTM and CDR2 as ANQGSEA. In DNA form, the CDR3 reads TGCAGCGTTGAAGAAGCGGGGGGCAAAGTCGGCTATGGCTACACCTTC. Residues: CSVEEAGGKVGYGYTF.

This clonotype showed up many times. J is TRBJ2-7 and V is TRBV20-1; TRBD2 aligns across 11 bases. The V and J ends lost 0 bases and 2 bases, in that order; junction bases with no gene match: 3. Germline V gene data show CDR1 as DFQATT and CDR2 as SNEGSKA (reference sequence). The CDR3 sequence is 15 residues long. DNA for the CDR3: TGCAGTGCTAGAGAGACTAGCGGGGCCACCTACGAGCAGTACTTC. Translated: CSARETSGATYEQYF.

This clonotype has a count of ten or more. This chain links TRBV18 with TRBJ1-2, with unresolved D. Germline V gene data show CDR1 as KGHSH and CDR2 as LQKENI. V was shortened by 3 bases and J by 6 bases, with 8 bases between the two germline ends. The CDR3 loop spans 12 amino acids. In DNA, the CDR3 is TGTGCCAGCTCACCGGACGGAAATGGCTACACCTTC. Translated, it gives CASSPDGNGYTF.

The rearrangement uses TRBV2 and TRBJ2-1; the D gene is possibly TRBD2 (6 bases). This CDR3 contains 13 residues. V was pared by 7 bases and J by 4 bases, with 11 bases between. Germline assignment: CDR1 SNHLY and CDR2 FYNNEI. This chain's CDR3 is CASIFGGYNEQFF. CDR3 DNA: TGTGCCAGCATTTTCGGAGGGTACAATGAGCAGTTCTTC.